The next 8 T cell receptor beta chains were all read from a single sample in a study of blood T cell repertoires in COVID-19. Sequencing was performed with immunoSEQ multiplex PCR; in TCRdb, only in-frame clones are kept and a portion is missing. The sample has more than 95,000 clones; 79% are singletons. The sequencing sample was made of peripheral blood. These receptors all come from a man between 40 and 49 years old with active or convalescent COVID-19.

The chain uses TRBV6-5 and TRBJ1-1, with 7 bases fitting TRBD1. This CDR3 region has 14 residues. CDR1 MNHEY and CDR2 SVGAGI come from the germline V gene. J was trimmed by 6 bases and V by 3 bases; bases with no gene match: 7. In DNA, the CDR3 is TGTGCCAGCAGTTATGACAGGGAAGGTCCTGAAGCTTTCTTT. Its translation is CASSYDREGPEAFF.

The chain carries TRBV10-2 and TRBJ1-3; no clear D gene. Trimming took 3 bases from V and 7 from J, leaving 4 bases between them. Germline V gene sequence: CDR1 WSHSY, CDR2 SAAADI. The CDR3 loop spans 11 amino acids. The CDR3 DNA reads TGCGCCAGCAGTGACGGGAACACCATATATTTT. It is translated as CASSDGNTIYF.

V gene TRBV5-1 combines with J gene TRBJ2-3; D is possibly TRBD2 (6 bases). The CDR3 covers 14 residues. Germline V gene lookup returns CDR1 SGHRS and CDR2 YFSETQ. V dropped 4 bases and J dropped 4 bases, with 13 bases sitting between them. The CDR3 region has the DNA TGCGCCAGCAGCATGATGGACTACTCAGATACGCAGTATTTT. This sequence encodes CASSMMDYSDTQYF. Filled out from reference TRBV5-1 and TRBJ2-3, the complete variable domain reads KAGVTQTPRYLIKTRGQQVTLSCSPISGHRSVSWYQQTPGQGLQFLFEYFSETQRNKGNFPGRFSGRQFSNSRSEMNVSTLELGDSALYLCASSMMDYSDTQYFGPGTRLTVL.

The chain recombines TRBV2 with TRBJ1-1; D not resolved. V was clipped by 6 bases and J by 2 bases, with 13 bases between them. Germline V gene sequence: CDR1 SNHLY, CDR2 FYNNEI. The CDR3 extends over 14 amino acids. The CDR3 DNA follows: TGTGCCAGCAGAGTACTCGGAGGCAACACTGAAGCTTTCTTT. It codes for CASRVLGGNTEAFF.

This chain uses TRBV12-3 or TRBV12-4 with TRBJ1-1, with 8 bases identical to TRBD1. After removal of 6 bases from V and 8 bases from J, the junction contained 8 bases not matched to a gene. The CDR3 is 13 residues long. CDR3 region: CASSLTGAGEAFF. CDR3 coding DNA: TGTGCCAGCAGCCTGACAGGGGCCGGAGAAGCTTTCTTT.

The J gene is TRBJ1-2, the V gene TRBV2; maybe TRBD1 (5 bases). V dropped 5 bases and J dropped 8 bases, with 15 bases sitting between them. The germline gives CDR1 SNHLY, CDR2 FYNNEI. CDR3 length: 13 amino acids. The CDR3 loop reads CASSPDIYQGYTF. DNA for the CDR3: TGTGCCAGCAGTCCGGACATTTACCAGGGCTACACCTTC.

The chain recombines TRBV25-1 with TRBJ1-6; perhaps TRBD1 as D (6 bases). CDR3 length equals 13 residues. In germline, CDR1 is MGHDK, CDR2 SYGVNS. Trimming took 9 bases from V and 5 from J, leaving 11 bases between them. The CDR3 sequence: CASAGANNSPLHF. In nucleotides, the CDR3 is TGTGCCAGTGCAGGGGCCAATAATTCACCCCTCCACTTT.

The chain employs TRBV24-1 and TRBJ2-3, with a tentative D call TRBD1 (6 bases). Germline loops: CDR1 KGHDR, CDR2 SFDVKD. Trimming removed 4 bases from V and 6 bases from J, with 16 bases in between. The CDR3 runs 15 residues. Here the CDR3 reads CATSDPDSLWDTQYF. CDR3 bases: TGTGCCACCAGTGACCCGGACAGTTTGTGGGATACGCAGTATTTT.